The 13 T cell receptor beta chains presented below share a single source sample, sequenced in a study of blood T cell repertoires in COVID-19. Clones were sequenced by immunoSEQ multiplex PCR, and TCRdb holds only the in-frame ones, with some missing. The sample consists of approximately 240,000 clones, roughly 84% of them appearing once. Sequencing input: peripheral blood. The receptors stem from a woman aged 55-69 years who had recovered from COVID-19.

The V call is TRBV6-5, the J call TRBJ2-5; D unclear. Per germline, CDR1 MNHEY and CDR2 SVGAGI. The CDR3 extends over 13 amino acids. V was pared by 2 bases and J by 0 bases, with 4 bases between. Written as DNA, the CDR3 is TGTGCCAGCAGTTACCCGGACCAAGAGACCCAGTACTTC. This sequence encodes CASSYPDQETQYF.

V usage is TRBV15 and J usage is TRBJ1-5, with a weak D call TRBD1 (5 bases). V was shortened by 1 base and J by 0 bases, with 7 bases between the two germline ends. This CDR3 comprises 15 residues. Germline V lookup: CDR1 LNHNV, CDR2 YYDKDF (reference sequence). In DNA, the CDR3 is TGTGCCACCAGCAGAGGGGGGGGTAGCAATCAGCCCCAGCATTTT. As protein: CATSRGGGSNQPQHF.

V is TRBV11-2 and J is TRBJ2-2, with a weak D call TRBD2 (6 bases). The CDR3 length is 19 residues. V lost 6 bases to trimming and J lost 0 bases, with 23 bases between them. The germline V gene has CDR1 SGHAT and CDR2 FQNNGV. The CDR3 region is CASSPMGDFSHPNTGELFF. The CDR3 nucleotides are TGTGCCAGCAGTCCGATGGGGGACTTTTCCCATCCGAACACCGGGGAGCTGTTTTTT.

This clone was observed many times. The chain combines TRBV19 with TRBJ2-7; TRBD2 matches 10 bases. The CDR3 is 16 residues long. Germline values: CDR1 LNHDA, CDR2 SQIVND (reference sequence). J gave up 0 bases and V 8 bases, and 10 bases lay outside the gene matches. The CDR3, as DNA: TGTGCCAGTCGGCAATCAGCGGGGGGGTCCTCCTACGAGCAGTACTTC. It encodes CASRQSAGGSSYEQYF.

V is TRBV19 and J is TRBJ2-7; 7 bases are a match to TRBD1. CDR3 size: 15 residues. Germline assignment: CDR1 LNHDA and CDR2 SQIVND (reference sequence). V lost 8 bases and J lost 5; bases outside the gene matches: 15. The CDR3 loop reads CASAGTAWAGDEQYF. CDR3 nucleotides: TGTGCCAGTGCCGGGACAGCCTGGGCTGGAGACGAGCAGTACTTC. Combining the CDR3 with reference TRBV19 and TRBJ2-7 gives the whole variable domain DGGITQSPKYLFRKEGQNVTLSCEQNLNHDAMYWYRQDPGQGLRLIYYSQIVNDFQKGDIAEGYSVSREKKESFPLTVTSAQKNPTAFYLCASAGTAWAGDEQYFGPGTRLTVT.

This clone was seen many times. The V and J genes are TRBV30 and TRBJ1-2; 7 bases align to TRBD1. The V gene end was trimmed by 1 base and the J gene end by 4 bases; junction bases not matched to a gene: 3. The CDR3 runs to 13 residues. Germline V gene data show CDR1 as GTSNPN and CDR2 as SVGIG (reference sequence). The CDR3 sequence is CAWSAQGVYGYTF. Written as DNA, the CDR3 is TGTGCCTGGAGTGCTCAGGGGGTCTATGGCTACACCTTC.

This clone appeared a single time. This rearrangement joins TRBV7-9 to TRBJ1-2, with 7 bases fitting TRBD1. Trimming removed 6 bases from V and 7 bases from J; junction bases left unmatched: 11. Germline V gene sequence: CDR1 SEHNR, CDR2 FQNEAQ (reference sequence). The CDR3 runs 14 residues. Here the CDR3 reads CASRSPGQRTGYTF. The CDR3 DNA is TGTGCCAGCAGATCCCCGGGACAGCGTACTGGCTACACCTTC.

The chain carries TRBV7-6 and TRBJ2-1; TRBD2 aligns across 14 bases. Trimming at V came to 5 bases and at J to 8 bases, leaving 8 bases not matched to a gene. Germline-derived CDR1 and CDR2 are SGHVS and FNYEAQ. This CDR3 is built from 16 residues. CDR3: CASSATRTSGGYEQFF. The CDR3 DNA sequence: TGTGCCAGCAGCGCCACCCGGACTAGCGGGGGGTATGAGCAGTTCTTC.

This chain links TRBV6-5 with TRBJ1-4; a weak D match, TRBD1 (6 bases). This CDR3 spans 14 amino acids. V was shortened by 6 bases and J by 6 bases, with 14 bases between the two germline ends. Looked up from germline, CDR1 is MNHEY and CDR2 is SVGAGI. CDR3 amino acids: CASSLTTGYEKLFF. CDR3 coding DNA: TGTGCCAGCAGCCTAACCACAGGGTATGAAAAACTGTTTTTT.

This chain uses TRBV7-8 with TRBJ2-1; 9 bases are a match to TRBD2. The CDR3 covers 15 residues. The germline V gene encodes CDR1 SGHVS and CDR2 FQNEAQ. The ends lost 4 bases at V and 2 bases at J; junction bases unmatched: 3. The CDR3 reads CASSYAGGTYNEQFF. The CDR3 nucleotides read TGTGCCAGCAGCTATGCGGGGGGGACCTACAATGAGCAGTTCTTC.

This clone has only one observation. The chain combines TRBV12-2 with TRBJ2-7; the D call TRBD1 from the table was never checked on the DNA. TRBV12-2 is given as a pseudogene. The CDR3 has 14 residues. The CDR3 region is CASRLEGSPYEQYF. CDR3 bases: TGTGCAAGTCGCTTAGAGGGGTCGCCCTACGAGCAGTACTTC.

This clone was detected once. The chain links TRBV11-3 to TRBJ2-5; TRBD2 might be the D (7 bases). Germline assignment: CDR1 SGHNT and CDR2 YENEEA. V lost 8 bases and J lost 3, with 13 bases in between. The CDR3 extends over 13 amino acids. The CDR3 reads CASAGAGEETQYF. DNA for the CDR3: TGTGCCAGCGCGGGGGCCGGAGAAGAGACCCAGTACTTC.

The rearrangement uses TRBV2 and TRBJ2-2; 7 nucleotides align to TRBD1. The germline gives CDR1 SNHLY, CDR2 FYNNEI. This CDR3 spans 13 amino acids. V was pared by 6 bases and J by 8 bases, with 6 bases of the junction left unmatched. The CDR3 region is CASRDTGAGELFF. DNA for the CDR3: TGTGCCAGCAGGGACACAGGGGCGGGGGAGCTGTTTTTT. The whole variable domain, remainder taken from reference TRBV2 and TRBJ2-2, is EPEVTQTPSHQVTQMGQEVILRCVPISNHLYFYWYRQILGQKVEFLVSFYNNEISEKSEIFDDQFSVERPDGSNFTLKIRSTKLEDSAMYFCASRDTGAGELFFGEGSRLTVL.